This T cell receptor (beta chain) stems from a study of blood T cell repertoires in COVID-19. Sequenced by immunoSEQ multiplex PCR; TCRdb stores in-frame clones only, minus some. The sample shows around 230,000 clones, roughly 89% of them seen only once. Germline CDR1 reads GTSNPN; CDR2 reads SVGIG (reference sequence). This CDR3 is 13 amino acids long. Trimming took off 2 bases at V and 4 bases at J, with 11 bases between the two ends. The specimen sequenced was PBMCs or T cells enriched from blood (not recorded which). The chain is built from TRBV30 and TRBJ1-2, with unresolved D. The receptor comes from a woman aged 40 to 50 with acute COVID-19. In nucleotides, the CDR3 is TGTGCCTGGAGTCCCGGTTCCGGCTATGGCTACACCTTC. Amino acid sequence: CAWSPGSGYGYTF.